This T cell receptor beta chain was recovered during a study of cytomegalovirus exposure and HLA in healthy donors. About the research overall: Earlier, 95 million to 140 million unique TCR beta sequences were recovered from roughly 200 million T cells by an analysis. Clustering assigned 81% of the roughly 420 genotyped donors to the Caucasian-associated ancestry cluster.

The PCR used 60 Vbeta and 13 Jbeta primers. Produced via immunoSEQ multiplex PCR; TCRdb's table is partial and in-frame only. The sample lists about 160,000 clones, around 79% occurring once. The CDR3 runs to 18 residues. Germline CDR1 SEHNR, CDR2 FQNEAQ (reference sequence). On this clone: A read error may produce the germline difference seen at one junction end.

The V gene is TRBV7-9, the J gene TRBJ2-7, with D perhaps TRBD2 (7 bases). Input material: PBMCs. This clonotype was sampled from a woman in her forties in good health and CMV-seronegative. CDR3: CSSSLGRGGPRGSYEQYF. DNA for the CDR3: TGTTCCAGCAGCCTAGGGCGGGGAGGGCCCAGGGGCTCCTACGAGCAGTACTTC.